This entry lists 18 T cell receptor beta chains sequenced from one sample in a study of blood T cells in healthy people across ages. Primers used in a second PCR of roughly 6 to 11 cycles were a sample-barcoded 5' primer and a J-beta primer mix. TCRdb passed the 5' RACE reads through MiXCR, listing each CDR3 protein once. The repertoire holds approximately 1,700,000 distinct CDR3 sequences, about 39% seen once, with more than 20% in the top ten. Input material: blood. The source is a human donor in good health.

The V call is TRBV6-1, the J call TRBJ2-5; D not certain. The V gene's germline CDR1 is MNHNS and CDR2 SASEGT. The CDR3 spans 12 residues. V shed 0 bases and J shed 13 bases, with 12 bases lying between them. CDR3 protein: CASSEANPGLYF. DNA of the CDR3: TGTGCCAGCAGTGAAGCAAATCCCGGGCTGTACTTC.

This chain uses TRBV7-9 with TRBJ1-1; 8 bases map to TRBD1. CDR3 length: 17 amino acids. Germline CDR1 is SEHNR and CDR2 is FQNEAQ (reference sequence). After removal of 4 bases from V and 2 bases from J, the junction contained 12 bases not matched to a gene. CDR3 loop: CASSSPSGGALNTEAFF. The CDR3 coding sequence is TGTGCCAGCAGCTCCCCGTCAGGGGGCGCGTTAAACACTGAAGCTTTCTTT.

This clonotype was observed a single time. The chain has TRBV6-2 or TRBV6-3 and TRBJ2-4; TRBD1 matches 7 bases. The J call could be wrong; TRBJ2-5 is a better fit for the DNA end. Germline CDR1 MNHEY, CDR2 SVGEGT. The CDR3 sequence is 15 residues long. The CDR3 region is CASSPVTGWKETQYF. For the CDR3, the DNA is TGTGCCAGCAGTCCGGTGACAGGGTGGAAGGAGACCCAGTACTTC.

The CDR3 loop is CASSFAGTYNEQFF. The DNA for the CDR3 is TGTGCCAGCAGTTTCGCAGGGACCTACAATGAGCAGTTCTTC. The J gene is TRBJ2-1, the V gene TRBV27; D may be TRBD1 (5 bases). This CDR3 contains 14 residues. Per the germline V gene, CDR1 is MNHEY and CDR2 is SMNVEV (reference sequence). V lost 3 bases and J lost 2, with 8 bases in between.

This rearrangement joins TRBV4-3 to TRBJ2-1; TRBD1 matches 9 bases. V was pared by 0 bases and J by 12 bases, with 9 bases of the junction left unmatched. This CDR3 is built from 15 residues. Germline CDR1 reads LGHNA; CDR2 reads YSLEER. CDR3 in DNA: TGCGCCAGCAGCCAAGAAGGTTACAGGGGGCATGGGCAGTTCTTC. Amino acid sequence: CASSQEGYRGHGQFF.

The table lists this clonotype with many counts. This chain links TRBV2 with TRBJ1-5; TRBD1 matches 7 bases. Losses at the gene ends were 6 bases for V and 1 base for J; bases not matched to a gene: 6. The CDR3 contains 15 residues. Germline lookup yields CDR1 SNHLY and CDR2 FYNNEI. DNA of the CDR3: TGTGCCAGCAGAGGGGAGACAGGGAGCAATCAGCCCCAGCATTTT. Its translation is CASRGETGSNQPQHF.

The J gene is TRBJ2-7, the V gene TRBV20-1; either TRBD1 or TRBD2 may supply D (5 bases each). V lost 4 bases, J lost 2 bases, and 18 bases lay in between. This CDR3 spans 15 amino acids. From germline, CDR1 is DFQATT and CDR2 SNEGSKA (reference sequence). In nucleotides, the CDR3 is TGCAGTGCTATTGCCGGGACGGGAAGCGCCTACGAGCAGTACTTC. It translates to CSAIAGTGSAYEQYF.

The chain combines TRBV2 with TRBJ1-5; possibly TRBD1 for D (5 bases). Trimming shortened V by 2 bases and J by 7 bases, and 18 bases separated the two germline ends. CDR3 length: 16 amino acids. Germline V gene sequence: CDR1 SNHLY, CDR2 FYNNEI. CDR3 sequence reads: CASSEFYRWKQQPQHF. DNA of the CDR3: TGTGCCAGCAGTGAATTTTACAGGTGGAAGCAACAGCCCCAGCATTTT. Filled out from reference TRBV2 and TRBJ1-5, the complete variable domain reads EPEVTQTPSHQVTQMGQEVILRCVPISNHLYFYWYRQILGQKVEFLVSFYNNEISEKSEIFDDQFSVERPDGSNFTLKIRSTKLEDSAMYFCASSEFYRWKQQPQHFGDGTRLSIL.

This rearrangement joins TRBV29-1 to TRBJ2-2, with D possibly matching TRBD2 (6 bases). V lost 4 bases to trimming and J lost 0 bases, with 12 bases between them. This CDR3 is 15 amino acids long. Germline values: CDR1 SQVTM, CDR2 ANQGSEA. CDR3 bases: TGCAGCGTTGGGGTCGGGGGATCGAACACCGGGGAGCTGTTTTTT. Protein product: CSVGVGGSNTGELFF.

The chain couples TRBV5-6 to TRBJ2-1; 9 bases are a match to TRBD1. This CDR3 is 17 amino acids long. Losses at the gene ends were 1 base for V and 3 bases for J; bases not matched to a gene: 8. Germline CDR1 reads SGHDT; CDR2 reads YYEEEE. The CDR3 reads CASSLLYRDRDYNEQFF. DNA for the CDR3: TGTGCCAGCAGCTTGCTCTATAGGGACAGGGACTACAATGAGCAGTTCTTC.

This clonotype was counted between two and nine times. The rearrangement links TRBV7-8 to TRBJ1-5; D possibly corresponds to TRBD1 (5 bases). Germline CDR1 reads SGHVS; CDR2 reads FQNEAQ. This CDR3 has 16 amino acids. With 5 bases removed from V and 0 bases from J, the gap between germline ends came to 14 bases. Written as DNA, the CDR3 is TGTGCCAGCAGCGGACGCCGGGACTATAGCAATCAGCCCCAGCATTTT. Protein sequence: CASSGRRDYSNQPQHF.

The rearrangement joins TRBV29-1 to TRBJ1-1; D is ambiguous. Germline V gene sequence: CDR1 SQVTM, CDR2 ANQGSEA. V lost 4 bases to trimming and J lost 1 base, with 10 bases between them. The CDR3 has 13 amino acids. The CDR3 sequence: CSVVRVGNTEAFF. The CDR3 nucleotides read TGCAGCGTTGTAAGGGTGGGGAACACTGAAGCTTTCTTT.

V and J are TRBV9 and TRBJ2-1, with 12 positions matching TRBD2. Looked up from germline, CDR1 is SGDLS and CDR2 is YYNGEE. CDR3 length equals 19 residues. V trimming: 0 bases; J trimming: 7 bases; junction bases outside the gene matches: 14. CDR3 sequence reads: CASSVGLAGDPPLANEQFF. CDR3 DNA sequence: TGTGCCAGCAGCGTAGGACTAGCGGGGGACCCACCTTTAGCGAATGAGCAGTTCTTC.

This chain uses TRBV3-1 with TRBJ2-6; 9 positions match TRBD1. The germline V gene has CDR1 LGHDT and CDR2 YNNKEL (reference sequence). The CDR3 contains 16 residues. After removal of 5 bases from V and 3 bases from J, the junction contained 5 bases not matched to a gene. This CDR3 reads CASSGRTGVGANVLTF. Written as DNA, the CDR3 is TGTGCCAGCAGCGGGAGGACAGGGGTTGGGGCCAACGTCCTGACTTTC.

V usage is TRBV7-2 and J usage is TRBJ2-7, with a possible D match to TRBD1 (7 bases). The V gene lost 0 bases and the J gene lost 3 bases, with 15 bases spanning the gap. From germline, CDR1 is SGHTA and CDR2 FQGNSA. The CDR3 is made up of 16 amino acids. CDR3 residues: CASSLAAAGGHYEQYF. The DNA for the CDR3 is TGTGCCAGCAGCTTAGCGGCGGCAGGGGGGCACTACGAGCAGTACTTC.

In its sample, this clonotype was seen once. The chain has TRBV6-1 and TRBJ1-5; D gene uncertain. In germline, CDR1 is MNHNS, CDR2 SASEGT. V lost 11 bases and J 4 bases, leaving 15 bases between the germline ends. The CDR3 contains 13 residues. The DNA for the CDR3 is TGTGCCGGCAAGTTCGGGCCTAATCAGCCCCAGCATTTT. Translated, it gives CAGKFGPNQPQHF.

The J gene is TRBJ1-1, the V gene TRBV20-1; D is unresolved. The CDR3 spans 13 residues. V was pared by 0 bases and J by 8 bases, with 13 bases between. Germline V gene data show CDR1 as DFQATT and CDR2 as SNEGSKA (reference sequence). The CDR3 loop is CSARDDGYGEAFF. Here the CDR3 DNA reads TGCAGTGCTAGAGATGACGGGTATGGCGAAGCTTTCTTT.

The genes are TRBV5-1 and TRBJ2-1; D remains unclear. Germline V lookup: CDR1 SGHRS, CDR2 YFSETQ. V was pared by 0 bases and J by 5 bases, with 6 bases between. The CDR3 spans 13 residues. The CDR3 region is CASSLESNNEQFF. The CDR3 DNA reads TGCGCCAGCAGCTTGGAGTCTAACAATGAGCAGTTCTTC. Looking up the rest from reference TRBV5-1 and TRBJ2-1 gives the full variable domain: KAGVTQTPRYLIKTRGQQVTLSCSPISGHRSVSWYQQTPGQGLQFLFEYFSETQRNKGNFPGRFSGRQFSNSRSEMNVSTLELGDSALYLCASSLESNNEQFFGPGTRLTVL.